The clone carrying this T cell receptor beta chain is a singleton in its sample. The data were obtained in a study of cytomegalovirus exposure and HLA in healthy donors. This CDR3 spans 14 amino acids. Germline loops: CDR1 MDHEN, CDR2 SYDVKM. V was shortened by 6 bases and J by 5 bases, with 16 bases between the two germline ends. Primers: 60 Vbeta forward and 13 Jbeta reverse. The method was immunoSEQ multiplex PCR; TCRdb's version includes in-frame clones alone and lacks a portion of them. The repertoire holds roughly 150,000 clones, approximately 71% seen once, with more than 9% in the top ten. This TCR was recovered from a man aged 25-40 years in good health and CMV-seropositive. V and J are TRBV28 and TRBJ1-1; a possible D gene is TRBD1 (5 bases). Sequencing input: PBMCs. The chain's CDR3 is CASSRGGGETEAFF. CDR3 DNA: TGTGCCAGCAGCCGGGGTGGGGGGGAAACTGAAGCTTTCTTT.